A single TCR beta chain is shown here with its context. The clone's antigen remains unknown. No base quality values were provided; no much bigger clone lies one nucleotide off. This record comes from a study of blood T cell repertoires in COVID-19 (dated by TCRdb to the early 2020s). About the full investigation: Samples covering the acute and convalescent phases of COVID-19 were provided by collaborators in the United States, Italy and Spain. The prospective study material was composed of cDNA or gDNA derived from T cells, B-cell-depleted T cells, or PBMCs. The dataset comprised deeply sampled blood TCRbeta repertoires from subjects exposed to, actively infected with, or recovered from COVID-19. A freely available public database, intended as a resource for researchers studying the immune response to SARS-CoV-2, is where the repertoires were released. The samples were drawn from two sources: the first 160 participants of the ongoing ImmuneRACE study, and over 950 subjects contributed by 6 global collaborators. The sample metadata nearly always contained a de-identified subject ID, COVID-19 status, age in years and sex. Where HLA class I and class II types were available, the types were taken from metadata supplied by the sample provider, not from assay-based typing.

The CDR3 holds 15 amino acids from the cysteine to the phenylalanine. The DNA shown is the 45-base CDR3, in frame from base 1. V is cut by 5 bases and J by 3 bases, and the space between the germline ends is 16 bases. For CDR1 and CDR2, the germline V gene lists MNHEY and SVGEGT. Each collaborating institution followed its own protocols to collect whole blood in K2EDTA tubes. For TCRbeta analysis, collaborator samples were shipped as frozen whole blood, as isolated PBMCs, or as DNA extracted from either sample type. The immunoSEQ Assay, a bias-controlled multiplex PCR, was used to amplify TCRbeta CDR3 regions from genomic DNA. Under the source paper's analysis protocol: Within the assay, amplification of reference gene primers was used to estimate how many nucleated cells each sample contained. Sequence reads were collapsed and filtered to measure the absolute abundance of every unique TCRbeta CDR3 rearrangement. For each sample, productive Simpson clonality was calculated as the square root of Simpson's diversity index across productive rearrangements. TCRdb provides this immuneACCESS table in a form limited to in-frame rearrangements. Some clones are lacking; in checked studies, under half of them reflect an unresolved V gene, and why the rest are absent is not known. Clone size and V and J calls were adopted from that table, with D and trimming inferred from the DNA. The sample table holds about 250,000 clones, of which about four fifths were seen once. Roughly 10% of the sample rests with the top ten.

The full study reports these points: How much clinical and demographic metadata was included differed by source and by participant, and the metadata was provided uncurated.

The receptor chain draws on TRBV6-2 or TRBV6-3 and TRBJ1-2; TRBD1 is perhaps the D gene, given 5 matching bases. The sequence derives from a man aged 80 or over with acute or convalescent COVID-19. Sequences were obtained from peripheral blood. This receptor has the CDR3 CASSPPRVEDYGYTF. The DNA sequence is TGTGCCAGCAGTCCCCCCAGGGTTGAAGACTATGGCTACACCTTC.